These 24 T cell receptor beta chains originate from one sample sequenced in a study of T cells in Graves' hyperthyroidism and ophthalmopathy. RNA transcripts were the template for amplifying TCR beta CDR3 regions. Researchers ran a first-round RT-PCR on the TCR CDR3 using the HTBI primer set. TCRdb re-analysed the multiplex PCR reads in MiXCR, keeping a single row per CDR3 protein. This sample has about 600,000 distinct CDR3 sequences; more than 14% occur once, and the top ten carry roughly an eighth. The sample taken for sequencing was blood. Every receptor here comes from a woman aged 45 to 65 with Graves' ophthalmopathy.

This clonotype came up many times. The chain recombines TRBV12-3 or TRBV12-4 with TRBJ2-2; TRBD2 aligns across 9 bases. This CDR3 is built from 15 residues. V lost 2 bases and J lost 7; bases outside the gene matches: 5. Here the CDR3 DNA reads TGTGCCAGCAGTTTACTAGCGGGATTTGGCGGGGAGCTGTTTTTT. This codes for CASSLLAGFGGELFF.

This clonotype was picked up many times. The chain carries TRBV28 and TRBJ2-5; D ambiguous. Looked up from germline, CDR1 is MDHEN and CDR2 is SYDVKM. The CDR3 extends over 13 amino acids. Trimming stripped 5 bases from V and 7 bases from J, with 14 bases between. CDR3 protein: CASSTRGVGTQYF. The CDR3 DNA follows: TGTGCCAGCAGTACCCGCGGCGTTGGGACCCAGTACTTC. The full variable domain, in which reference TRBV28 and TRBJ2-5 provide the parts outside the CDR3, is DVKVTQSSRYLVKRTGEKVFLECVQDMDHENMFWYRQDPGLGLRLIYFSYDVKMKEKGDIPEGYSVSREKKERFSLILESASTNQTSMYLCASSTRGVGTQYFGPGTRLLVL.

This clonotype was counted ten times or more. V and J are TRBV18 and TRBJ1-1; D gene uncertain. The V end was cut by 5 bases, the J end by 5 bases, with 15 bases between. CDR3 size: 14 residues. Per germline, CDR1 KGHSH and CDR2 LQKENI. The CDR3 DNA sequence: TGTGCCAGCTCAAGTCGCGAATGGAGGACTGAAGCTTTCTTT. This encodes CASSSREWRTEAFF.

There are many counts of this clonotype. The chain has TRBV18 and TRBJ1-2, with unresolved D. Germline loops: CDR1 KGHSH, CDR2 LQKENI. The CDR3 runs to 13 residues. Trimming left V 3 bases short and J 5 bases short, with 10 bases between. CDR3 protein: CASSPGSEYGYTF. CDR3 sequence (DNA): TGTGCCAGCTCACCGGGCAGCGAGTATGGCTACACCTTC.

This rearrangement joins TRBV10-2 to TRBJ2-1; D remains ambiguous. V lost 3 bases and J lost 0, with 12 bases in between. The CDR3 is made up of 16 amino acids. Germline CDR1 reads WSHSY; CDR2 reads SAAADI. The CDR3 sequence: CASSEIGSPSYNEQFF. The CDR3 nucleotides read TGCGCCAGCAGTGAAATAGGGTCTCCCTCCTACAATGAGCAGTTCTTC.

This clonotype was counted ten times or more. The CDR3: CSARNIIAGGSSYNEQFF. The CDR3 DNA reads as TGCAGTGCTAGAAATATTATAGCGGGAGGGAGCTCCTACAATGAGCAGTTCTTC. The V and J genes are TRBV20-1 and TRBJ2-1; 11 bases are shared with TRBD2. CDR1 DFQATT and CDR2 SNEGSKA come from the germline V gene (reference sequence). This CDR3 comprises 18 residues. J lost 0 bases, V lost 2 bases, and 9 bases had no gene match.

This clonotype showed up many times. The gene calls are TRBV11-2 and TRBJ2-7, with a possible D match to TRBD1 (5 bases). Germline CDR1 SGHAT, CDR2 FQNNGV. The ends were cut back, 7 bases at V and 1 base at J, with 11 bases in the middle. The CDR3 loop spans 13 amino acids. CDR3 amino acids: CASNRDSSYEQYF. CDR3 DNA sequence: TGTGCCAGCAATAGAGACAGTTCCTACGAGCAGTACTTC.

This clonotype was found many times. The gene calls are TRBV6-2 or TRBV6-3 and TRBJ2-1, with 9 bases matching TRBD2. The V gene end was trimmed by 6 bases and the J gene end by 6 bases; junction bases not matched to a gene: 6. Germline V gene lookup returns CDR1 MNHEY and CDR2 SVGEGT. The length of the CDR3 is 14 residues. The chain's CDR3 is CASRGLARFNEQFF. In nucleotides, the CDR3 is TGTGCCAGCAGGGGACTAGCAAGGTTCAATGAGCAGTTCTTC.

This clonotype was detected ten times or more. The CDR3 nucleotides read TGTGCCAGCAGCCTTGGGGGGGGGGGGGAGCAGTACTTC. Protein product: CASSLGGGGEQYF. V usage is TRBV28 and J usage is TRBJ2-7; 7 nucleotides align to TRBD2. This CDR3 has 13 residues. Trimming at V came to 6 bases and at J to 7 bases, leaving 9 bases not matched to a gene. Germline assignment: CDR1 MDHEN and CDR2 SYDVKM.

This clonotype was seen at least ten times. This rearrangement joins TRBV20-1 to TRBJ1-1; D is unresolved. V dropped 0 bases and J dropped 6 bases, with 8 bases sitting between them. Germline-derived CDR1 and CDR2 are DFQATT and SNEGSKA (reference sequence). The CDR3 sequence is 12 residues long. The DNA of the CDR3 is TGCAGTGCTAGAGATTGGGTACCTGAAGCTTTCTTT. Its protein is CSARDWVPEAFF.

This clonotype was observed a few times. V gene TRBV4-3 combines with J gene TRBJ2-7; perhaps TRBD2 as D (5 bases). Germline CDR1 is LGHNA and CDR2 is YSLEER. V lost 3 bases, J lost 8 bases, and 14 bases lay in between. CDR3 size: 13 residues. This chain's CDR3 is CASSQGITGKQYF. CDR3 sequence (DNA): TGCGCCAGCAGCCAGGGTATCACGGGAAAGCAGTACTTC.

The chain has TRBV29-1 and TRBJ1-5, with 7 bases identical to TRBD1. Germline CDR1 SQVTM, CDR2 ANQGSEA. The J segment lost 0 bases and the V segment lost 4 bases, leaving 3 bases of the junction unmatched. The CDR3 has 14 amino acids. The chain's CDR3 is CSVGQGGSNQPQHF. The CDR3 DNA reads TGCAGCGTTGGACAGGGAGGTAGCAATCAGCCCCAGCATTTT.

The chain joins TRBV5-6 to TRBJ2-1; D is unclear. In germline, CDR1 is SGHDT, CDR2 YYEEEE. The CDR3 loop spans 17 amino acids. The V end was cut by 3 bases, the J end by 0 bases, with 16 bases between. CDR3 amino acids: CASSSLSLQFSYNEQFF. The CDR3 DNA follows: TGTGCCAGCAGCTCGTTGTCGTTACAGTTCTCCTACAATGAGCAGTTCTTC.

A remark on this clonotype: Just one base apart from a much larger clone, this may be a read error. The chain is built from TRBV11-1 and TRBJ1-2; 9 bases map to TRBD1. Germline V gene sequence: CDR1 SGHAT, CDR2 FQDESV (reference sequence). The CDR3 consists of 14 residues. The CDR3 loop reads CAGSTGQGYYGYTF. CDR3 DNA sequence: TGTGCCGGCAGTACTGGACAGGGGTACTATGGCTACACCTTC.

This clonotype was observed at least ten times. This rearrangement joins TRBV5-4 to TRBJ2-5; D is perhaps TRBD1 or TRBD2 (5 bases each). Trimming took off 4 bases at V and 9 bases at J, with 19 bases between the two ends. The CDR3 length is 14 residues. Looked up from germline, CDR1 is SGHNT and CDR2 is YYREEE (reference sequence). The CDR3 coding sequence is TGTGCCAGCAGCCCCCCCAGGGCCAGGCGGGCCCAGTACTTC. It translates to CASSPPRARRAQYF.

This clonotype was counted ten times or more. The J gene is TRBJ2-1, the V gene TRBV20-1, with 7 bases aligning to TRBD2. This CDR3 region has 14 residues. The V gene's germline CDR1 is DFQATT and CDR2 SNEGSKA (reference sequence). V dropped 1 base and J dropped 7; count of bases not matched to a gene: 7. CDR3 protein: CSARVDGRINEQFF. For the CDR3, the DNA is TGCAGTGCTAGAGTTGACGGGAGGATAAATGAGCAGTTCTTC.

This clonotype was picked up many times. This chain joins TRBV7-2 and TRBJ1-1, with TRBD1 identical over 7 bases. The length of the CDR3 is 14 residues. In germline, CDR1 is SGHTA, CDR2 FQGNSA. Trimming cost V 1 base and J 6 bases; bases outside gene matches: 5. The CDR3 reads CASSLEGGQSEAFF. The DNA of the CDR3 is TGTGCCAGCAGCTTAGAGGGGGGACAGTCTGAAGCTTTCTTT.

This clonotype was observed many times. The chain links TRBV7-2 to TRBJ2-3; no clear D. Germline V gene lookup returns CDR1 SGHTA and CDR2 FQGNSA. The CDR3 covers 15 residues. The ends were cut back, 3 bases at V and 0 bases at J, with 10 bases in the middle. The CDR3 region has the DNA TGTGCCAGCAGCTTGGTACATACTAGCACAGATACGCAGTATTTT. It yields the protein CASSLVHTSTDTQYF.

This clonotype was counted ten times or more. The chain combines TRBV2 with TRBJ2-7; D gene unclear. Germline V CDR1 and CDR2: SNHLY, FYNNEI. The CDR3 length is 12 residues. The V and J ends lost 6 bases and 2 bases respectively, with 8 bases between them. The CDR3 sequence: CASRPATYEQYF. In nucleotides, the CDR3 is TGTGCCAGCAGGCCAGCCACCTACGAGCAGTACTTC.

This clonotype came up many times. The rearrangement uses TRBV6-5 and TRBJ1-1; D perhaps matches TRBD1 (5 bases). Germline values: CDR1 MNHEY, CDR2 SVGAGI. The CDR3 is made up of 17 amino acids. V was trimmed by 2 bases and J by 0 bases, leaving 16 bases between them. The CDR3 protein is CASSYEGQGVVNTEAFF. The CDR3 DNA is TGTGCCAGCAGTTACGAAGGGCAGGGTGTGGTGAACACTGAAGCTTTCTTT.

Ten or more counts support this clonotype. The CDR3 is CASTPAGRGTDTQYF. CDR3 bases: TGTGCCAGCACCCCCGCCGGGAGAGGCACAGATACGCAGTATTTT. The rearrangement links TRBV2 to TRBJ2-3; D perhaps matches TRBD2 (6 bases). Between the trimmed V and J ends, which lost 7 bases and 1 base, there was a span of 15 bases. The CDR3 consists of 15 residues. Looked up from germline, CDR1 is SNHLY and CDR2 is FYNNEI.

This clonotype was picked up many times. The CDR3 region is CASSQEARALYEQYF. In nucleotides, the CDR3 is TGCGCCAGCAGCCAAGAGGCGCGGGCCCTCTACGAGCAGTACTTC. V gene TRBV4-1 combines with J gene TRBJ2-7; D perhaps matches TRBD2 (5 bases). This CDR3 spans 15 amino acids. V was pared by 0 bases and J by 3 bases, with 12 bases between. Per the germline V gene, CDR1 is MGHRA and CDR2 is YSYEKL.

This clonotype was observed a handful of times. The J gene is TRBJ1-6, the V gene TRBV2; TRBD1 is a possible D gene (5 bases). V was shortened by 2 bases and J by 6 bases, with 8 bases between the two germline ends. This CDR3 has 14 amino acids. In germline, CDR1 is SNHLY, CDR2 FYNNEI. In DNA, the CDR3 is TGTGCCAGCAGTGAAAGGGGCCGTAATTCACCCCTCCACTTT. This codes for CASSERGRNSPLHF.

As concerns this clonotype: A much bigger clone sits one base away, suggesting this may be a read error. It is likely a read error, because the conserved phenylalanine at the end of the CDR3 is missing. The genes are TRBV28 and TRBJ2-3; D uncertain. Trimming pared 8 bases from V and 0 bases from J, leaving 9 bases between. Looked up from germline, CDR1 is MDHEN and CDR2 is SYDVKM. The CDR3 is made up of 13 amino acids. The CDR3 DNA follows: TGTGCCAGCGCCGACTCTAGCACAGATACGCAGTATCTT. Its translation is CASADSSTDTQYL.